This TCR beta chain was sequenced during a study of T-cell reconstitution after alpha-beta-depleted transplantation in children. Whole-study results and caveats: Newly generated T cells supplied most T-cell counts and diversity one year post-transplant. Alpha-beta T cells present about two months after transplant were reported to originate from several hundred expanded graft clones.

As it was prepared, the TCRbeta library received unique molecular identifiers. TCRdb re-derived calls from the PCR reads in MiXCR, one entry per CDR3 protein. Of about 300,000 distinct CDR3 sequences in the sample, 10% were seen once. This clonotype was seen many times. Its antigen is not known. This CDR3 region has 14 residues. Germline values: CDR1 SGHRS, CDR2 YFSETQ. V dropped 0 bases and J dropped 7 bases, with 14 bases sitting between them. This sequence was found in a boy in the first two years of life with acute myeloid leukemia, due to receive a stem cell transplant. Source: PBMCs, taken before TCRalphabeta/CD19-depleted stem cell transplant. This chain links TRBV5-1 with TRBJ2-7; possibly TRBD2 for D (6 bases). CDR3 DNA sequence: TGCGCCAGCAGCTTGGATGGGGGGTTGGAGGAGCAGTACTTC. It is translated as CASSLDGGLEEQYF.